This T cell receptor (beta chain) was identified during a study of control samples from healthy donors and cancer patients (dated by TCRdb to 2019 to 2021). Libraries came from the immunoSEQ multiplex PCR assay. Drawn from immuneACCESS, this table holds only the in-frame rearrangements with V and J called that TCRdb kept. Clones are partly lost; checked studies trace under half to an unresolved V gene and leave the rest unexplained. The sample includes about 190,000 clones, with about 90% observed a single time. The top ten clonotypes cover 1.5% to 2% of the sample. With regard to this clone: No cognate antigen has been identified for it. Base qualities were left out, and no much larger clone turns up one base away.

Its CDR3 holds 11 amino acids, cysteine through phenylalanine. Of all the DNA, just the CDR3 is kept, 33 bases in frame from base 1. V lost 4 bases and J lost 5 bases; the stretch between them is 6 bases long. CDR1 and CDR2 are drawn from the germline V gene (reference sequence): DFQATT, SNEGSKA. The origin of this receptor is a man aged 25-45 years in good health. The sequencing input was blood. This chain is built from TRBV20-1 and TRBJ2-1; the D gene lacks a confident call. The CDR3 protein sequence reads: CSATRDNEQFF. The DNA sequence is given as TGCAGTGCTACCCGGGACAATGAGCAGTTCTTC.